This T cell receptor beta chain was found in a study of PD-1 blockade in classical Hodgkin lymphoma. General study points: Complete responders matched newly diagnosed patients in baseline diversity. Compared with baseline, CD4+ but not CD8+ TCR diversity had risen significantly by C4D1. Any patient who commenced nivolumab under 1 year after ASCT was excluded.

Each patient experienced a relapse that followed autologous stem cell transplantation, and brentuximab vedotin exposure varied. CD4+ T cells were purified from thawed PBMCs by magnetic negative selection. The assay was immunoSEQ multiplex PCR, and TCRdb's table has in-frame clones only and misses some. The profile covers under 30,000 clones, with around 86% appearing a single time and approximately 2.4% taken by the ten largest. This CDR3 comprises 13 residues. The V gene lost 1 base and the J gene lost 2 bases, with 4 bases spanning the gap. The germline gives CDR1 SEHNR, CDR2 FQNEAQ (reference sequence). This clone came up once. Its antigen is currently unknown.

The sample was CD4+ T cells from blood, taken at baseline. This receptor was identified in a human donor with classical Hodgkin lymphoma. The chain employs TRBV7-9 and TRBJ2-3; the D is unclear. The CDR3 bases are TGTGCCAGCAGCTTAGGAGCCACAGATACGCAGTATTTT. This encodes CASSLGATDTQYF.